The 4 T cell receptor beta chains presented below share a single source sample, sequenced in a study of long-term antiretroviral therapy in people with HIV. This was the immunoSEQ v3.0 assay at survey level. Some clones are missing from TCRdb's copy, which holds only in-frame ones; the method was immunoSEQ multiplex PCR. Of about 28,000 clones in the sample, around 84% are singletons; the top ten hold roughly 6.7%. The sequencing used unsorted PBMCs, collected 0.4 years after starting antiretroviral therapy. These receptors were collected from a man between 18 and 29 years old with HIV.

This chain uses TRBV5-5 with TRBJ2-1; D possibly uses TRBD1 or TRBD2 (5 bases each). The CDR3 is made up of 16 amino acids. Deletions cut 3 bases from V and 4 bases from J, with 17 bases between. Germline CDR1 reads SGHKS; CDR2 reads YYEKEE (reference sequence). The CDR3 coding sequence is TGTGCCAGCAGCTCCCGGGACCCCGACGGGTACAATGAGCAGTTCTTC. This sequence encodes CASSSRDPDGYNEQFF. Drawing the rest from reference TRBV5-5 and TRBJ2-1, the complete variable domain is DAGVTQSPTHLIKTRGQQVTLRCSPISGHKSVSWYQQVLGQGPQFIFQYYEKEERGRGNFPDRFSARQFPNYSSELNVNALLLGDSALYLCASSSRDPDGYNEQFFGPGTRLTVL.

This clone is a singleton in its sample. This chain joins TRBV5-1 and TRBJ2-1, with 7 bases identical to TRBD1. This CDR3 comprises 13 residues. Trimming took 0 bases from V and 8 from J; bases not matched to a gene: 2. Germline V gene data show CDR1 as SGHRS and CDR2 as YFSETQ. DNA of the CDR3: TGCGCCAGCAGCTTGGTTACAGGGGATGAGCAGTTCTTC. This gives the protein CASSLVTGDEQFF. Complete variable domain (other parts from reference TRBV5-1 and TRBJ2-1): KAGVTQTPRYLIKTRGQQVTLSCSPISGHRSVSWYQQTPGQGLQFLFEYFSETQRNKGNFPGRFSGRQFSNSRSEMNVSTLELGDSALYLCASSLVTGDEQFFGPGTRLTVL.

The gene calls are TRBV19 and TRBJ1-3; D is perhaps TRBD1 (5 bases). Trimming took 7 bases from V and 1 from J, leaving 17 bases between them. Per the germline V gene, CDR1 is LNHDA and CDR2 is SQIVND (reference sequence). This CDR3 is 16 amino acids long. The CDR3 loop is CASKQGTQGSGNTIYF. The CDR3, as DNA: TGTGCCAGTAAACAAGGGACCCAGGGTTCTGGAAACACCATATATTTT.

Here the CDR3 DNA reads TGTGCCAGTAGTATGGGGACAGGATATCAGCCCCAGCATTTT. Encoded protein: CASSMGTGYQPQHF. The rearrangement uses TRBV19 and TRBJ1-5; 8 bases line up with TRBD1. V lost 3 bases, J lost 5 bases, and 3 bases stayed unmatched. The germline V gene has CDR1 LNHDA and CDR2 SQIVND (reference sequence). The CDR3 length is 14 residues.